This T cell receptor (beta chain) was documented in a study of cytomegalovirus exposure and HLA in healthy donors. Across the study: Of the donors genotyped, some 400 in all, less than 90% fell in the Caucasian-associated ancestry cluster. The study, taken as a whole, reports: Indistinguishable V segments, including TRBV6-2 and TRBV6-3, were excluded.

The CDR3 length is 13 residues. Germline V gene data show CDR1 as MNHEY and CDR2 as SVGAGI. Trimming took off 4 bases at V and 8 bases at J, with 14 bases between the two ends. As to this clone: Its target is not known.

The primer mix had 60 Vbeta and 13 Jbeta primers. Clones were sequenced by immunoSEQ multiplex PCR, and TCRdb holds only the in-frame ones, with some missing. The sample lists about 150,000 clones; about 80% were seen once. Sequenced input: PBMCs. The V gene is TRBV6-5, the J gene TRBJ1-1, with a tentative D call TRBD1 (5 bases). The source of this sequence is a woman aged 45-60 years in good health and CMV-seropositive. The CDR3 reads CASSSAGTIEAFF. The CDR3 DNA reads as TGTGCCAGCAGTTCCGCGGGGACGATAGAAGCTTTCTTT.